This T cell receptor (beta chain) was recorded in a study of T cells in Graves' hyperthyroidism and ophthalmopathy. TCR beta CDR3 sequences were amplified from RNA transcripts. The HTBI set primed first-round TCR CDR3 RT-PCR. TCRdb reanalysed the multiplex PCR reads using MiXCR and keeps one entry per CDR3 protein. The sample records hundreds of thousands of distinct CDR3 sequences, approximately 19% being singletons. The CDR3 extends over 11 amino acids. V was cut by 7 bases and J by 5 bases, with 8 bases left in between. CDR1 is SNHLY, CDR2 FYNNEI, per germline. The V and J genes are TRBV2 and TRBJ1-2; D gene ambiguous. This sequence originates from a woman aged 45-65 years with Graves' hyperthyroidism that later progressed to Graves' ophthalmopathy. The sequenced sample was blood. The CDR3 here is CASKEGYGYTF. CDR3 sequence (DNA): TGTGCCAGCAAGGAGGGATATGGCTACACCTTC.